This TCR beta chain was sequenced for a study of regulatory T cells in long-lasting Graves disease. As to this clonotype: Antigen: not known.

CDR3-region Arm-PCR and iRepertoire HTBI primers produced the TCR beta libraries. In the original workflow: Across the samples, identification revealed just over 60 TRBV and some 14 TRBJ segments. TCRdb passed the multiplex PCR reads through MiXCR, listing each CDR3 protein once. The V and J calls come from TCRdb's annotation, not from the publication. Of about 430,000 distinct CDR3 sequences listed, 20% to 25% are singletons. CDR1 is MNHEY and CDR2 is SMNVEV in the germline V gene (reference sequence). V was shortened by 5 bases and J by 6 bases, with 8 bases between the two germline ends. The CDR3 is 12 amino acids. Study-wide findings and caveats: Persistent patients had more shared public clonotypes (fewer than 3,000) than new patients (about 880).

The time point here: persistent/refractory GD, antithyroid drugs over 5 years with positive TRAb. RNA extracted from PBMCs served as the sequencing template. The source is a female donor with Graves disease. The gene calls are TRBV27 and TRBJ2-4; no clear D. The sample here was peripheral blood mononuclear cells (PBMCs), taken when the disease was refractory, from a patient treated with antithyroid drugs. CDR3 in DNA: TGTGCCAGCAGTCAGACCCCAAACATTCAGTACTTC. Amino acid sequence: CASSQTPNIQYF.